The 8 T cell receptor beta chains listed next were all sequenced from one sample in a study of breast tumors, draining lymph nodes, adjacent tissues. MiXCR, run by TCRdb on the multiplex PCR reads, gives a single entry per CDR3 protein. The data contain about 230,000 distinct CDR3 sequences, 32% of them singletons. The lymph nodes were axillary draining lymph nodes from breast cancer patients. Source material: axillary lymph node tissue. These receptors were taken from a female donor with breast cancer. Some clones in this sample may be carry-over from other donors' samples.

This clonotype came up many times. CDR3 DNA sequence: TGTGCCAGCAGTGAATTCACCCTAGCGGGGTACAATGAGCAGTTCTTC. As protein: CASSEFTLAGYNEQFF. The V gene is TRBV25-1, the J gene TRBJ2-1; 9 bases are shared with TRBD2. Germline V gene sequence: CDR1 MGHDK, CDR2 SYGVNS. J lost 4 bases, V lost 1 base, and 5 bases had no gene match. The CDR3 is 16 residues long.

This clonotype has a count of ten or more. The V gene is TRBV3-2, the J gene TRBJ2-1; the table calls TRBD2, which could not be checked here. TRBV3-2 is given as a pseudogene. This CDR3 is 14 amino acids long. CDR3 protein: CASSEGTSENEQFF. The CDR3 region has the DNA TGTGCCAGCAGCGAAGGGACTAGCGAGAATGAGCAGTTCTTC.

This clonotype was counted at least ten times. The CDR3: CASSQVGGPELFF. In DNA form, the CDR3 reads TGCGCCAGCAGCCAAGTGGGAGGGCCGGAGCTGTTTTTT. This chain connects TRBV4-1 to TRBJ2-2; 7 positions agree with TRBD2. After removal of 1 base from V and 10 bases from J, the junction contained 3 bases not matched to a gene. CDR1 MGHRA and CDR2 YSYEKL come from the germline V gene. CDR3 length equals 13 residues.

V gene TRBV9 combines with J gene TRBJ1-5; D perhaps matches TRBD1 (5 bases). From germline, CDR1 is SGDLS and CDR2 YYNGEE. CDR3 length: 14 amino acids. V dropped 4 bases and J dropped 14 bases, with 22 bases sitting between them. The CDR3 loop reads CASSSGLADPYEHF. In DNA form, the CDR3 reads TGTGCCAGCAGCTCGGGACTAGCGGATCCCTACGAGCATTTT.

Many counts were recorded for this clonotype. The chain uses TRBV18 and TRBJ2-3; D is uncertain. Trimming took 3 bases from V and 0 from J, leaving 13 bases between them. This CDR3 region has 16 residues. From germline, CDR1 is KGHSH and CDR2 LQKENI. The CDR3 region is CASSPLGAGSTDTQYF. DNA of the CDR3: TGTGCCAGCTCACCCCTTGGAGCAGGTAGCACAGATACGCAGTATTTT.

This clonotype was found many times. The chain employs TRBV18 and TRBJ2-7; 7 bases are a match to TRBD2. The CDR3 has 14 amino acids. CDR1 is KGHSH, CDR2 LQKENI, per germline. With 5 bases clipped from V and 7 bases from J, the junction kept 11 bases outside the gene matches. CDR3 protein: CASSTTSNTFEQYF. As DNA, the CDR3 is TGTGCCAGCTCAACGACTAGCAATACGTTTGAGCAGTACTTC.

Notes on this clonotype: The junction and the germline gene differ at one end; a read error may be behind it. This chain uses TRBV11-2 with TRBJ2-2; 7 bases match TRBD2. Germline values: CDR1 SGHAT, CDR2 FQNNGV. The CDR3 is made up of 15 amino acids. The CDR3 reads CASSLAGGAAGGLFF. The CDR3 nucleotides are TGTGCCAGCAGCTTAGCGGGAGGAGCTGCCGGGGGGCTGTTTTTT.

A note on this clonotype: Since no conserved phenylalanine or tryptophan closes the CDR3, a read error is the likely cause. V gene TRBV7-2 combines with J gene TRBJ2-7; TRBD1 or TRBD2 may be the D gene (5 bases each). In germline, CDR1 is SGHTA, CDR2 FQGNSA. The CDR3 covers 14 residues. CDR3 protein: CACSYSRDPYEQYL. The CDR3 region has the DNA TGTGCCTGCAGCTACTCTCGGGACCCCTACGAGCAGTACCTC.